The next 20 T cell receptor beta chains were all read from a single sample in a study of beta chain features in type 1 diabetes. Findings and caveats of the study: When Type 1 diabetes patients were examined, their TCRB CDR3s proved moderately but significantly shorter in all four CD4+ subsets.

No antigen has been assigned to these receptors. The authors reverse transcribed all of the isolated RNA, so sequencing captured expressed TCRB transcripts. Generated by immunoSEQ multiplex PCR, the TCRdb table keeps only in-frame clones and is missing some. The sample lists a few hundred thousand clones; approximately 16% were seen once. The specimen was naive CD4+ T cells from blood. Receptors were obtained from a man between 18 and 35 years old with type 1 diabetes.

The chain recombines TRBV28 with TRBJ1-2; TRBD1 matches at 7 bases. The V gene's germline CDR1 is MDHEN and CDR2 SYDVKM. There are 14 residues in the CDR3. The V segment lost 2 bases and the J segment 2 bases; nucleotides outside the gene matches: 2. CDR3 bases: TGTGCCAGCAGTTTAGGACAGGCGAACTATGGCTACACCTTC. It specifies CASSLGQANYGYTF.

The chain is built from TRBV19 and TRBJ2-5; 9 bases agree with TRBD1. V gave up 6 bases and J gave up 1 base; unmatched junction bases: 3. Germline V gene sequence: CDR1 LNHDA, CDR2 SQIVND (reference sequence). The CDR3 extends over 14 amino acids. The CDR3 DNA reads TGTGCCAGTAGGCCACAGGGGGCCCAAGAGACCCAGTACTTC. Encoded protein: CASRPQGAQETQYF. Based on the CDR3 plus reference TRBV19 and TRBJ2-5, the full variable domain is DGGITQSPKYLFRKEGQNVTLSCEQNLNHDAMYWYRQDPGQGLRLIYYSQIVNDFQKGDIAEGYSVSREKKESFPLTVTSAQKNPTAFYLCASRPQGAQETQYFGPGTRLLVL.

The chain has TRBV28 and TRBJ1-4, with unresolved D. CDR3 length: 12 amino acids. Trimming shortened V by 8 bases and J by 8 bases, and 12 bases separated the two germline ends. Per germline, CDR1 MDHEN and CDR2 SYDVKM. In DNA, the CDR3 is TGTGCCAGCGGGCGGGCCGGCGAAAAACTGTTTTTT. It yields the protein CASGRAGEKLFF.

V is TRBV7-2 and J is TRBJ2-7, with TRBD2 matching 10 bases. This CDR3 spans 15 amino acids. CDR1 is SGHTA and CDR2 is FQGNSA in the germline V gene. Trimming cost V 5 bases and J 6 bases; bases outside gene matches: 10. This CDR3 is CASSPAAAGGREQYF. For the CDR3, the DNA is TGTGCCAGCAGCCCCGCCGCAGCGGGGGGGCGCGAGCAGTACTTC.

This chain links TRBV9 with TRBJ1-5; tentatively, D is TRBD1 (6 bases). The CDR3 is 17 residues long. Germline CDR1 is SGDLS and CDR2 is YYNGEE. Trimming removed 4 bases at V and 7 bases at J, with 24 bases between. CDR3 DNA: TGTGCCAGCAGCTCGGGGAGGGGGTCGGCAGGGAACCAGCCCCAGCATTTT. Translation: CASSSGRGSAGNQPQHF. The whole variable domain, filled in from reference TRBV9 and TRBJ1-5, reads DSGVTQTPKHLITATGQRVTLRCSPRSGDLSVYWYQQSLDQGLQFLIQYYNGEERAKGNILERFSAQQFPDLHSELNLSSLELGDSALYFCASSSGRGSAGNQPQHFGDGTRLSIL.

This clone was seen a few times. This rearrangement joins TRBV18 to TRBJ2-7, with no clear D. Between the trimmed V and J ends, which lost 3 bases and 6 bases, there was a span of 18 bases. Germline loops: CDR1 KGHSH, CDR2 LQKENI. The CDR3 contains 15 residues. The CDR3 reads CASSPRWSLLPEQYF. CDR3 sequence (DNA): TGTGCCAGCTCACCCAGGTGGTCCTTATTGCCCGAGCAGTACTTC.

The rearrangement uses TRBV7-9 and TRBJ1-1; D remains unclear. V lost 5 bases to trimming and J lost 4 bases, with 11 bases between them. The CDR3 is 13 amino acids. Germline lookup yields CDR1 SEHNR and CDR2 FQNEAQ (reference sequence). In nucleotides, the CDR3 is TGTGCCAGCAGCCTTAGGTCGGGCACTGAAGCTTTCTTT. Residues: CASSLRSGTEAFF.

The CDR3 here is CASRSQGMAEAFF. CDR3 nucleotide sequence: TGTGCCAGTAGGTCTCAGGGGATGGCTGAAGCTTTCTTT. J is TRBJ1-1 and V is TRBV19; a possible D gene is TRBD1 (6 bases). CDR1 and CDR2 (germline): LNHDA, SQIVND (reference sequence). The V and J ends lost 6 bases and 6 bases respectively, with 14 bases between them. The CDR3 has 13 amino acids. The full variable domain, rest sourced from reference TRBV19 and TRBJ1-1, is DGGITQSPKYLFRKEGQNVTLSCEQNLNHDAMYWYRQDPGQGLRLIYYSQIVNDFQKGDIAEGYSVSREKKESFPLTVTSAQKNPTAFYLCASRSQGMAEAFFGQGTRLTVV.

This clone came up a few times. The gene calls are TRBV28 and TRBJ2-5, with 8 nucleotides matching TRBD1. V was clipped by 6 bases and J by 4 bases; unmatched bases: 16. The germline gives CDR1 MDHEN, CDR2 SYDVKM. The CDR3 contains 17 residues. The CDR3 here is CASSERGQGVWGETQYF. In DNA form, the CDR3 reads TGTGCCAGCAGCGAGAGAGGACAGGGCGTTTGGGGAGAGACCCAGTACTTC. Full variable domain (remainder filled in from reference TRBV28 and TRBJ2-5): DVKVTQSSRYLVKRTGEKVFLECVQDMDHENMFWYRQDPGLGLRLIYFSYDVKMKEKGDIPEGYSVSREKKERFSLILESASTNQTSMYLCASSERGQGVWGETQYFGPGTRLLVL.

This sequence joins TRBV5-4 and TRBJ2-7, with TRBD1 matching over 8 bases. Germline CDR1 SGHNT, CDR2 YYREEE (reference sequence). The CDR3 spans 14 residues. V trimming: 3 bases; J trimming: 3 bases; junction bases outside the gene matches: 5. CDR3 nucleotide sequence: TGTGCCAGCAGCTCGGGACAGGCCTTCTACGAGCAGTACTTC. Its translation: CASSSGQAFYEQYF.

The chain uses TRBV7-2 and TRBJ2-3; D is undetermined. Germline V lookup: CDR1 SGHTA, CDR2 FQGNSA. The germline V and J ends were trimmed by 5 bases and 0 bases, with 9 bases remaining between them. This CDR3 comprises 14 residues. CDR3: CASSPRWSTDTQYF. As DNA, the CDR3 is TGTGCCAGCAGCCCCCGGTGGAGCACAGATACGCAGTATTTT.

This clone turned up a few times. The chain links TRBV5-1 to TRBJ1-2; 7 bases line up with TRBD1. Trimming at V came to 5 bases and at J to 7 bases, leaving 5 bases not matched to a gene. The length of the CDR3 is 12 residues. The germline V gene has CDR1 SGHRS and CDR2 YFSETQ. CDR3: CASRTGLFGYTF. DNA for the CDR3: TGCGCCAGCAGGACAGGGCTCTTTGGCTACACCTTC.

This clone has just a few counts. The CDR3 DNA reads as TGTGCCAGCAGTGACTCGGCGTGGAGCTCCTACAATGAGCAGTTCTTC. It is translated as CASSDSAWSSYNEQFF. This sequence joins TRBV6-4 and TRBJ2-1; D gene ambiguous. Germline loops: CDR1 MRHNA, CDR2 SNTAGT. V was trimmed by 0 bases and J by 0 bases, leaving 9 bases between them. The CDR3 contains 16 residues.

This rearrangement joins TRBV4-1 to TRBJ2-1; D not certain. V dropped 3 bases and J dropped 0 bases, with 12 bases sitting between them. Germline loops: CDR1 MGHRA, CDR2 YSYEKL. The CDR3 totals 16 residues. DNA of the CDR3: TGCGCCAGCAGCCACAGGTACGCTATCTCCTACAATGAGCAGTTCTTC. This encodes CASSHRYAISYNEQFF.

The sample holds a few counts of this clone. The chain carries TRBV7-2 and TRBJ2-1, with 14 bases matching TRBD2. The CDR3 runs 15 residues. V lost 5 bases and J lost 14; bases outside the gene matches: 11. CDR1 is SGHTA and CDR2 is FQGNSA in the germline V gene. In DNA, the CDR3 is TGTGCCAGCAGCCAGAGCGGACTAGCGGGAGGCGGGAAGTTCTTC. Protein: CASSQSGLAGGGKFF.

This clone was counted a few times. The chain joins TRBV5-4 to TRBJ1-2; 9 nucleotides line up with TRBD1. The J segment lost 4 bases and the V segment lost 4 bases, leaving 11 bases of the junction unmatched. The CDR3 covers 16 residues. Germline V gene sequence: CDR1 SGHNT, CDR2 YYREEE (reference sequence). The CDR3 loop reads CASSPTGGGLGYGYTF. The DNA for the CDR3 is TGTGCCAGCAGCCCCACAGGGGGCGGGTTGGGCTATGGCTACACCTTC.

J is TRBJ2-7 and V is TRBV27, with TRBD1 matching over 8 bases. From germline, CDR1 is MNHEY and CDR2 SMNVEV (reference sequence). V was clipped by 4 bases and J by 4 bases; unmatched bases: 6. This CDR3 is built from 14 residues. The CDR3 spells CASSSGQDKYEQYF. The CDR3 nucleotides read TGTGCCAGCAGTTCGGGACAGGACAAGTACGAGCAGTACTTC.

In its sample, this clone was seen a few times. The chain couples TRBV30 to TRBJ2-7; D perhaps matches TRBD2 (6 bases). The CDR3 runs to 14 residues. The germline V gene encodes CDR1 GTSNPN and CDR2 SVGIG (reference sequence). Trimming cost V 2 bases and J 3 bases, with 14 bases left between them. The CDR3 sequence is CAWSLSGGIYEQYF. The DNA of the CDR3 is TGTGCCTGGAGTCTGAGTGGCGGGATCTACGAGCAGTACTTC.

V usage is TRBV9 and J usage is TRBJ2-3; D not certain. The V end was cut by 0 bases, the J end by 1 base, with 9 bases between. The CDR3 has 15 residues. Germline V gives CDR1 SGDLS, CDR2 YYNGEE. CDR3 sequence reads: CASSVDPSGTDTQYF. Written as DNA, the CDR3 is TGTGCCAGCAGCGTAGACCCGAGCGGCACAGATACGCAGTATTTT.

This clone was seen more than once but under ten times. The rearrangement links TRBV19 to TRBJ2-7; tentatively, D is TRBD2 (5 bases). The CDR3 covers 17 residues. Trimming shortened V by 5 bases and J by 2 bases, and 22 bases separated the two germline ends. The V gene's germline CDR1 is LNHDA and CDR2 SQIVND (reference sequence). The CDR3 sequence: CASSPRLSGVAAYEQYF. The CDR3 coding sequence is TGTGCCAGTAGTCCCAGGTTGAGCGGCGTGGCGGCCTACGAGCAGTACTTC. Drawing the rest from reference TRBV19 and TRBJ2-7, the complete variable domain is DGGITQSPKYLFRKEGQNVTLSCEQNLNHDAMYWYRQDPGQGLRLIYYSQIVNDFQKGDIAEGYSVSREKKESFPLTVTSAQKNPTAFYLCASSPRLSGVAAYEQYFGPGTRLTVT.